This TCR beta chain appears in the sequencing data of a study of OX40 agonist ivuxolimab in advanced cancers. Study-wide background: An anti-OX40 (CD134) antibody with agonistic activity, ivuxolimab, was administered to patients.

The table came from immunoSEQ multiplex PCR; TCRdb's copy has only in-frame clones and leaves some out. The sample carries 45,000 to 60,000 clones, 75% to 90% recorded once. This CDR3 is 12 amino acids long. Germline V lookup: CDR1 SGDLS, CDR2 YYNGEE. V was cut by 3 bases and J by 4 bases, with 8 bases left in between. The receptor was isolated from an adult with an advanced solid tumor such as melanoma, head and neck, liver or kidney cancer. The chain has TRBV9 and TRBJ2-7; D is unclear. The source was CD4+ or CD8+ T cells sorted from blood, collected in a trial of the OX40 agonist ivuxolimab. CDR3: CASSDGDYEQYF. In nucleotides, the CDR3 is TGTGCCAGCAGCGATGGGGATTACGAGCAGTACTTC.